This TCR beta chain stems from a study of blood T cell repertoires in COVID-19. Source study methods: Estimation of nucleated cell counts was performed using reference gene primer amplification. Sequencing was performed with immunoSEQ multiplex PCR; in TCRdb, only in-frame clones are kept and a portion is missing. V and J calls plus clone size are reproduced from that table; the DNA served to infer D and trimming. There are about 73,000 clones in the sample; approximately 80% occur only once, and 2.5% to 3% lies in the top ten. With 3 bases clipped from V and 5 bases from J, the junction kept 6 bases outside the gene matches. CDR1 and CDR2 from the germline V gene are MGHRA and YSYEKL. This CDR3 is 15 amino acids long.

Source material: peripheral blood. The sequence was collected from a man older than 75 with active or convalescent COVID-19. The J gene is TRBJ2-5, the V gene TRBV4-1; 10 bases are shared with TRBD2. CDR3 nucleotides: TGCGCCAGCAGCCAGAGCGGGGGGGCCGTTGAGACCCAGTACTTC. As protein: CASSQSGGAVETQYF.